A single sample is the source of the 17 T cell receptor beta chains below, sequenced in a study of blood T cell repertoires in COVID-19. The protocol was immunoSEQ multiplex PCR, while the TCRdb copy is restricted to in-frame clones and leaves out a portion. Found here are nearly 400,000 clones, roughly 86% of them singletons; the top ten hold about 1.7%. The specimen was PBMCs or T cells enriched from blood (not recorded which). All receptors come from a woman in her twenties or thirties who had recovered from COVID-19.

This chain links TRBV6-1 with TRBJ2-7, with D unclear. The ends were cut back, 1 base at V and 0 bases at J, with 13 bases in the middle. The V gene's germline CDR1 is MNHNS and CDR2 SASEGT. The CDR3 has 16 amino acids. The CDR3 DNA sequence: TGTGCCAGCAGTGAAGGGAGAATCAACCCCTCCTACGAGCAGTACTTC. Translated, it gives CASSEGRINPSYEQYF.

The chain is built from TRBV19 and TRBJ1-3, with 8 positions matching TRBD1. This CDR3 spans 14 amino acids. The germline gives CDR1 LNHDA, CDR2 SQIVND (reference sequence). J gave up 2 bases and V 5 bases, and 2 bases lay outside the gene matches. The CDR3 nucleotides read TGTGCCAGTAGTTCGACAGGGGCTGGAAACACCATATATTTT. It translates to CASSSTGAGNTIYF.

The CDR3 is CASRGQGKTEAFF. CDR3 bases: TGTGCCAGCAGGGGACAGGGAAAGACTGAAGCTTTCTTT. The chain recombines TRBV25-1 with TRBJ1-1, with TRBD1 identical over 9 bases. V lost 6 bases, J lost 5 bases, and 4 bases stayed unmatched. The CDR3 spans 13 residues. Germline-derived CDR1 and CDR2 are MGHDK and SYGVNS.

The rearrangement joins TRBV2 to TRBJ1-6; D is undetermined. Germline V CDR1 and CDR2: SNHLY, FYNNEI. The CDR3 spans 15 residues. V dropped 6 bases and J dropped 0 bases, with 9 bases sitting between them. The DNA of the CDR3 is TGTGCCAGCAGCCCTCGGGTCTCCTATAATTCACCCCTCCACTTT. The encoded protein is CASSPRVSYNSPLHF.

This chain links TRBV4-2 with TRBJ1-2; D gene unclear. Trimming shortened V by 0 bases and J by 8 bases, and 13 bases separated the two germline ends. The CDR3 is made up of 14 amino acids. Germline CDR1 and CDR2: LGHNA and YNFKEQ. CDR3 region: CASSQDRHTVGYTF. The CDR3 DNA sequence: TGTGCCAGCAGCCAAGATCGGCACACAGTGGGCTACACCTTC.

The V gene is TRBV10-3, the J gene TRBJ1-2; TRBD1 matches at 9 bases. V was pared by 8 bases and J by 8 bases, with 6 bases of the junction left unmatched. The CDR3 totals 12 residues. Germline V gene lookup returns CDR1 ENHRY and CDR2 SYGVKD. The CDR3, as DNA: TGTGCCATCGTGGGACAGGGTGGAGGCTACACCTTC. Protein sequence: CAIVGQGGGYTF.

This clone was counted many times. The chain uses TRBV27 and TRBJ2-7; 12 positions agree with TRBD2. Unmatched junction bases numbered 16, after V lost 3 bases and J lost 4 bases. CDR1 MNHEY and CDR2 SMNVEV come from the germline V gene (reference sequence). The CDR3 extends over 19 amino acids. The CDR3 DNA follows: TGTGCCAGCAGTTTTTTCCCTGGTGTTACTAGCGGGGGGCCTTACGAGCAGTACTTC. It codes for CASSFFPGVTSGGPYEQYF.

The V gene is TRBV27, the J gene TRBJ2-2, with 8 positions matching TRBD2. V was pared by 5 bases and J by 2 bases, with 4 bases of the junction left unmatched. The germline gives CDR1 MNHEY, CDR2 SMNVEV (reference sequence). CDR3 size: 15 residues. CDR3 amino acids: CASSLLAVNTGELFF. The CDR3 DNA is TGTGCCAGCAGTCTACTAGCGGTTAACACCGGGGAGCTGTTTTTT.

The V gene is TRBV18, the J gene TRBJ1-4, with D unresolved. Germline V gene sequence: CDR1 KGHSH, CDR2 LQKENI. The length of the CDR3 is 14 residues. The germline V and J ends were trimmed by 3 bases and 4 bases, with 9 bases remaining between them. CDR3 bases: TGTGCCAGCTCACCCGGGGAGGGTAATGAAAAACTGTTTTTT. Protein product: CASSPGEGNEKLFF.

The chain recombines TRBV7-2 with TRBJ2-2, with a weak D call TRBD1 (5 bases). The germline gives CDR1 SGHTA, CDR2 FQGNSA. The CDR3 spans 14 residues. Between the trimmed V and J ends, which lost 2 bases and 6 bases, there was a span of 10 bases. The CDR3: CASSLFRGPGELFF. In nucleotides, the CDR3 is TGTGCCAGCAGCTTATTTAGGGGCCCCGGGGAGCTGTTTTTT.

The J gene is TRBJ2-3, the V gene TRBV5-6, with a weak D call TRBD2 (5 bases). The length of the CDR3 is 13 residues. The V gene's germline CDR1 is SGHDT and CDR2 YYEEEE. V was shortened by 5 bases and J by 4 bases, with 11 bases between the two germline ends. CDR3 nucleotide sequence: TGTGCCAGCAGTCCACGGGGAGCAGATACGCAGTATTTT. Translated, it gives CASSPRGADTQYF.

The chain has TRBV7-9 and TRBJ2-1; maybe TRBD1 (6 bases). The CDR3 runs 13 residues. Germline CDR1 is SEHNR and CDR2 is FQNEAQ (reference sequence). Trimming took 4 bases from V and 4 from J, leaving 8 bases between them. The DNA for the CDR3 is TGTGCCAGCAGCTCACAGGGATACAATGAGCAGTTCTTC. Its protein product is CASSSQGYNEQFF.

The V gene is TRBV7-2, the J gene TRBJ1-2; 8 nucleotides line up with TRBD1. With V trimmed by 4 bases and J by 6 bases, 13 bases remained unmatched. The CDR3 covers 16 residues. Germline CDR1 is SGHTA and CDR2 is FQGNSA. The CDR3 DNA follows: TGTGCCAGCAGCTCACGACAGGGGCTTACCCTCCATGGCTACACCTTC. It codes for CASSSRQGLTLHGYTF.

This chain connects TRBV4-2 to TRBJ2-1; TRBD1 aligns across 7 bases. The CDR3 is 13 residues long. The V gene's germline CDR1 is LGHNA and CDR2 YNFKEQ. V was clipped by 1 base and J by 6 bases; unmatched bases: 0. DNA of the CDR3: TGTGCCAGCAGCCAAGGACAGGGCAATGAGCAGTTCTTC. This translates into CASSQGQGNEQFF.

The V and J genes are TRBV28 and TRBJ2-7; 9 bases fit TRBD2. CDR1 and CDR2 (germline): MDHEN, SYDVKM. CDR3 length equals 16 residues. With V trimmed by 4 bases and J by 1 base, 8 bases remained unmatched. For the CDR3, the DNA is TGTGCCAGCAGTTCTGCTAGCGGGATTGGATCCTACGAGCAGTACTTC. As protein: CASSSASGIGSYEQYF.

The rearrangement joins TRBV6-2 or TRBV6-3 to TRBJ2-3; 12 nucleotides align to TRBD2. V shed 2 bases, J shed 4 bases, and the junction held 7 bases outside the gene matches. Germline lookup yields CDR1 MNHEY and CDR2 SVGEGT. This CDR3 contains 17 residues. CDR3 amino acids: CASSYPTSGGGADTQYF. The CDR3 nucleotides read TGTGCCAGCAGTTACCCGACTAGCGGGGGAGGAGCAGATACGCAGTATTTT.

The chain carries TRBV7-9 and TRBJ1-1, with unresolved D. Germline CDR1 is SEHNR and CDR2 is FQNEAQ (reference sequence). This CDR3 spans 14 amino acids. Trimming left V 2 bases short and J 1 base short, with 8 bases between. CDR3 protein: CASSLLGQNTEAFF. CDR3 bases: TGTGCCAGCAGCTTACTGGGCCAGAACACTGAAGCTTTCTTT.